This TCR beta chain originates from a study of molecular identifiers for immune sequencing clone quantification. Between about 18,000 and 1,000,000 sorted cells, with 10%, 30% or 50% RNA, yielded naive CD8 libraries. TCRdb re-derived calls from the PCR reads in MiXCR, one entry per CDR3 protein. The data show roughly 90,000 distinct CDR3 sequences, with about 23% seen just once and about 0.8% held by the top ten. Germline V gives CDR1 SGHAT, CDR2 FQNNGV. Trimming removed 4 bases at V and 1 base at J, with 8 bases between. The CDR3 has 13 amino acids. This clonotype has just a few counts. The sequenced material came from naive CD8+ T cells from blood, with Jurkat cell RNA spiked in. Noted subset: FACS-sorted CD8+CD4-CCR7+CD45RA+ naive T cells. The chain couples TRBV11-2 to TRBJ2-7, with D maybe TRBD2 (5 bases). This sequence originates from a human donor in good health. Some libraries in this study had Jurkat cell RNA spiked in. CDR3 in amino acids: CASSSVASYEQYF. DNA of the CDR3: TGTGCCAGCAGCTCGGTAGCGTCCTACGAGCAGTACTTC.